This T cell receptor beta chain was recorded in a study of tumor-infiltrating lymphocytes in primary liver carcinoma. Study in general: Patients underwent surgical resection for primary liver carcinoma.

TCR beta cDNA was reverse-transcribed from roughly 0.45 ug of total RNA. The reaction used a constant-region primer and ProtoScript II reverse transcriptase. Sequencing libraries for TCR beta derived from three nested multiplex PCR rounds that used slightly modified ARM-PCR. The first two PCR rounds, around 10 cycles each, used TRBV1-TRBV30 forward primers and a C-beta reverse primer. TCRdb redid the calling of the multiplex PCR reads with MiXCR, one entry per CDR3 protein. The table lists 150,000 to 200,000 distinct CDR3 sequences, 60% of them singletons. Blood RNA was derived from unsorted whole blood, and germline DNA was extracted too. The CDR3 is 15 amino acids. V was shortened by 4 bases and J by 9 bases, with 22 bases between the two germline ends. The germline gives CDR1 SGHDT, CDR2 YYEEEE.

The sequenced material came from peripheral blood. This chain uses TRBV5-6 with TRBJ2-5; a weak D match, TRBD1 (7 bases). The origin of this receptor is a man aged 35 to 55 with primary liver carcinoma and hepatitis B virus infection. The CDR3 DNA reads as TGTGCCAGCAGCCTAGTCGGACAGCTCAGGGGGGCCCAGTACTTC. Translation: CASSLVGQLRGAQYF. The whole variable domain, remainder taken from reference TRBV5-6 and TRBJ2-5, is DAGVTQSPTHLIKTRGQQVTLRCSPKSGHDTVSWYQQALGQGPQFIFQYYEEEERQRGNFPDRFSGHQFPNYSSELNVNALLLGDSALYLCASSLVGQLRGAQYFGPGTRLLVL.